This T cell receptor (beta chain) was documented in a study of PD-1 blockade in classical Hodgkin lymphoma. General study results and limits: The causes of the repertoire differences, possibly disease activity or prior therapy, remain undefined.

Assay: immunoSEQ multiplex PCR; the TCRdb copy retains only in-frame clones and omits some. The sample yields about 21,000 clones, 80% to 90% seen once. The CDR3 consists of 12 residues. V lost 4 bases and J 4 bases, leaving 7 bases between the germline ends. CDR1 MGHDK and CDR2 SYGVNS come from the germline V gene. Specified time point: newly diagnosed, previously untreated cHL patient sample. The CD8+ T cells came from thawed PBMCs through magnetic negative selection. With regard to this clone: The antigen remains unidentified.

The chain is built from TRBV25-1 and TRBJ1-2; D not resolved. This clonotype was obtained from a human donor with classical Hodgkin lymphoma. The specimen sequenced was CD8+ T cells from blood. CDR3 protein: CASSASVYGYTF. The CDR3 DNA sequence: TGTGCCAGCAGTGCCAGTGTCTATGGCTACACCTTC.